What follows are 18 T cell receptor beta chains derived from one specimen sequenced in a study of cytomegalovirus exposure and HLA in healthy donors. The PCR ran on 60 Vbeta and 13 Jbeta primers. Clones were read by immunoSEQ multiplex PCR, and TCRdb kept only the in-frame ones, dropping some. Among about 160,000 clones listed, around 80% were seen once. The sequenced sample was PBMCs. All receptors derive from a man aged 18 to 29 in good health and CMV-seronegative.

The J gene is TRBJ1-1, the V gene TRBV2; D is undetermined. V was cut by 1 base and J by 11 bases, with 17 bases left in between. This CDR3 comprises 14 residues. CDR1 is SNHLY, CDR2 FYNNEI, per germline. CDR3: CASSEEARNTGAFF. DNA of the CDR3: TGTGCCAGCAGTGAAGAAGCCAGGAACACTGGGGCTTTCTTT.

V gene TRBV5-1 combines with J gene TRBJ2-7; a possible D gene is TRBD2 (6 bases). Germline CDR1 reads SGHRS; CDR2 reads YFSETQ. V lost 4 bases to trimming and J lost 3 bases, with 17 bases between them. The CDR3 contains 15 residues. In nucleotides, the CDR3 is TGCGCCAGCAGCCTCACATGGGAGGTTGGCTACGAGCAGTACTTC. Translating gives CASSLTWEVGYEQYF.

V and J are TRBV5-1 and TRBJ2-2; 12 positions match TRBD1. J lost 8 bases, V lost 2 bases, and 4 bases had no gene match. The CDR3 spans 15 residues. CDR1 and CDR2 (germline): SGHRS, YFSETQ. The chain's CDR3 is CASSFGTGGLGELFF. CDR3 nucleotide sequence: TGCGCCAGCAGCTTCGGGACAGGGGGCTTGGGGGAGCTGTTTTTT.

V gene TRBV5-6 combines with J gene TRBJ2-7; TRBD1 matches 9 bases. This CDR3 region has 14 residues. Unmatched junction bases numbered 4, after V lost 2 bases and J lost 4 bases. The germline CDR1 and CDR2 sequences are SGHDT and YYEEEE. CDR3 in DNA: TGTGCCAGCAGCTTCCCCGGGACAGGGTACGAGCAGTACTTC. This gives the protein CASSFPGTGYEQYF.

The chain links TRBV11-3 to TRBJ1-1, with TRBD1 matching 7 bases. The CDR3 loop spans 13 amino acids. Trimming took 4 bases from V and 4 from J; bases not matched to a gene: 3. The germline gives CDR1 SGHNT, CDR2 YENEEA. The CDR3 nucleotides are TGTGCCAGCAGCTGGACAGGAGGCACTGAAGCTTTCTTT. This sequence encodes CASSWTGGTEAFF.

The chain recombines TRBV10-3 with TRBJ2-6; 10 bases align to TRBD1. The CDR3 extends over 19 amino acids. Germline CDR1 is ENHRY and CDR2 is SYGVKD. V lost 4 bases to trimming and J lost 0 bases; unmatched junction nucleotides: 9. The CDR3 coding sequence is TGTGCCATCAGTGGCTCGAGCGGGACAGGGGTCTCTGGGGCCAACGTCCTGACTTTC. Its translation is CAISGSSGTGVSGANVLTF.

V usage is TRBV18 and J usage is TRBJ2-1; perhaps TRBD2 as D (6 bases). V shed 1 base and J shed 2 bases, with 12 bases lying between them. Looked up from germline, CDR1 is KGHSH and CDR2 is LQKENI. This CDR3 spans 16 amino acids. The CDR3 region is CASSPLGLAPYNEQFF. DNA of the CDR3: TGTGCCAGCTCACCACTGGGGCTAGCGCCCTACAATGAGCAGTTCTTC.

V is TRBV27 and J is TRBJ1-1, with D possibly TRBD1 on 6 matching bases. Germline V gives CDR1 MNHEY, CDR2 SMNVEV (reference sequence). The V and J ends lost 4 bases and 3 bases respectively, with 18 bases between them. The length of the CDR3 is 16 residues. The CDR3 region is CASSSRAFKGDTEAFF. CDR3 DNA sequence: TGTGCCAGCAGTTCTCGGGCATTTAAGGGGGACACTGAAGCTTTCTTT.

A single count supports this clone. J is TRBJ2-5 and V is TRBV5-4; 7 nucleotides align to TRBD2. This CDR3 region has 12 residues. Germline V gives CDR1 SGHNT, CDR2 YYREEE (reference sequence). Unmatched junction bases numbered 0, after V lost 5 bases and J lost 2 bases. The CDR3 sequence is CASRGLQETQYF. CDR3 sequence (DNA): TGTGCCAGCAGGGGACTACAAGAGACCCAGTACTTC.

Only one count was recorded for this clone. The gene calls are TRBV7-9 and TRBJ2-4; 12 nucleotides agree with TRBD2. Per the germline V gene, CDR1 is SEHNR and CDR2 is FQNEAQ (reference sequence). Trimming at V came to 5 bases and at J to 3 bases, leaving 8 bases not matched to a gene. This CDR3 region has 17 residues. CDR3 residues: CASSQKASGRVKNIQYF. DNA of the CDR3: TGTGCCAGCAGCCAAAAGGCTAGCGGGAGGGTCAAAAACATTCAGTACTTC.

This chain uses TRBV9 with TRBJ2-7, with 7 bases lining up with TRBD2. The germline CDR1 and CDR2 sequences are SGDLS and YYNGEE. This CDR3 has 16 residues. V dropped 0 bases and J dropped 6; count of bases not matched to a gene: 12. For the CDR3, the DNA is TGTGCCAGCAGCGTAGATGGAGCGGGGCGGTCCGGCGAGCAGTACTTC. Residues: CASSVDGAGRSGEQYF.

This clone has more than one count but fewer than ten. The chain carries TRBV5-1 and TRBJ2-1; D remains unclear. Germline-derived CDR1 and CDR2 are SGHRS and YFSETQ. V was clipped by 2 bases and J by 9 bases, with 6 bases between them. The CDR3 runs to 11 residues. The CDR3 loop is CASSFESEQFF. The CDR3 coding sequence is TGCGCCAGCAGCTTCGAGAGTGAGCAGTTCTTC.

The chain uses TRBV2 and TRBJ1-5, with a weak D call TRBD1 (6 bases). Germline V gene lookup returns CDR1 SNHLY and CDR2 FYNNEI. The CDR3 is made up of 13 amino acids. With 9 bases removed from V and 11 bases from J, the gap between germline ends came to 20 bases. The CDR3 here is CASTYWDTSSQHF. Here the CDR3 DNA reads TGTGCCAGTACATACTGGGACACGTCGTCCCAGCATTTT.

V and J are TRBV10-3 and TRBJ1-1; 7 bases map to TRBD1. Germline V gene data show CDR1 as ENHRY and CDR2 as SYGVKD. This CDR3 region has 14 residues. V lost 3 bases to trimming and J lost 4 bases; unmatched junction nucleotides: 5. This chain's CDR3 is CAISDTGAGTEAFF. CDR3 DNA sequence: TGTGCCATCAGTGACACAGGGGCTGGCACTGAAGCTTTCTTT.

This clone was picked up one time. The V gene is TRBV9, the J gene TRBJ2-2; no firm D call. The CDR3 loop spans 14 amino acids. CDR1 SGDLS and CDR2 YYNGEE come from the germline V gene. V was shortened by 1 base and J by 4 bases, with 8 bases between the two germline ends. CDR3 amino acids: CASSVTAVTGELFF. The CDR3 DNA follows: TGTGCCAGCAGCGTAACCGCAGTCACCGGGGAGCTGTTTTTT.

The chain is built from TRBV9 and TRBJ1-4; D perhaps matches TRBD1 (6 bases). V lost 1 base and J 10 bases, leaving 14 bases between the germline ends. Looked up from germline, CDR1 is SGDLS and CDR2 is YYNGEE. The CDR3 consists of 14 residues. The CDR3: CASSVQGPPGKLFF. The DNA of the CDR3 is TGTGCCAGCAGCGTACAGGGGCCCCCCGGAAAACTGTTTTTT.

This clone is a singleton in its sample. This rearrangement joins TRBV7-8 to TRBJ1-5; D not certain. Germline CDR1 reads SGHVS; CDR2 reads FQNEAQ. Trimming pared 1 base from V and 12 bases from J, leaving 16 bases between. The CDR3 is made up of 14 amino acids. CDR3 amino acids: CASSLGTGSAIQHF. The DNA of the CDR3 is TGTGCCAGCAGCTTAGGAACGGGGTCCGCAATCCAGCATTTT.

V gene TRBV25-1 combines with J gene TRBJ2-1; 7 bases line up with TRBD1. V lost 1 base, J lost 0 bases, and 6 bases stayed unmatched. The length of the CDR3 is 17 residues. CDR1 is MGHDK and CDR2 is SYGVNS in the germline V gene. CDR3 nucleotides: TGTGCCAGCAGTGAATCGAAGGGGGACAGCTCCTACAATGAGCAGTTCTTC. This codes for CASSESKGDSSYNEQFF.